This entry features one TCR beta chain sequence. There are a few counts of this clone. The clone's antigen remains unknown. No base quality values were provided; no much bigger clone lies one nucleotide off. TCRbeta CDR3 regions were amplified from genomic DNA by means of the immunoSEQ Assay, a bias-controlled multiplex PCR. Per the authors' processing: Within the assay, amplification of reference gene primers was used to estimate how many nucleated cells each sample contained. Sequence reads were collapsed and filtered to measure the absolute abundance of every unique TCRbeta CDR3 rearrangement. For each sample, productive Simpson clonality was calculated as the square root of Simpson's diversity index over productive rearrangements. In TCRdb, the immuneACCESS table is reduced to in-frame sequences with V and J assigned. These tables do not hold every clone; where another copy was compared, an unresolved V gene accounts for under half, and the others remain unexplained. The V and J calls and the clone size are those of that table, but D and trimming were determined from the DNA. The sample yields 350,000 to 400,000 clones; 85% to 90% were counted once. The top ten clonotypes cover about 1.7% of the sample.

The data are from a study of blood T cell repertoires in COVID-19 (dated by TCRdb to the early 2020s). In the study overall: Samples from collaborators originated in the United States, Italy and Spain and spanned both the acute and convalescent phases of COVID-19. The prospective study material was composed of cDNA or gDNA derived from T cells, B-cell-depleted T cells, or PBMCs. Deeply sampled blood TCRbeta repertoires from subjects exposed to, actively infected with, or recovered from COVID-19 were included in the dataset. The sample metadata nearly always contained a de-identified subject ID, COVID-19 status, age in years and sex. The samples were drawn from two sources: the first 160 participants of the ongoing ImmuneRACE study, and 950 to 1,500 subjects contributed by 6 global collaborators. Where available, HLA class I and class II types were taken from metadata supplied by the sample provider and were not determined by assay-based typing. The repertoires were released in a freely available public database meant as a resource for research on the immune response to SARS-CoV-2.

Participants in the prospective study were aged roughly 18 to 89 years, lived in some 24 United States geographic areas, and enrolled through a virtual design. In the prospective study, participants were assigned to cohorts based on the clinical history participants reported in a screening survey and a study questionnaire. Recovered participants in ImmuneRACE Cohort 3 were defined as having two consecutive negative NP/OP PCR tests, clearance from a healthcare professional, or resolution of symptoms. Mobile phlebotomists in the prospective study collected whole blood, serum and a nasopharyngeal or oropharyngeal swab from every participant. Over an approximately 2-month period, participants in the prospective study had the option of providing additional blood draws and questionnaires. Before DNA extraction, blood samples from the prospective study were shipped at room temperature or frozen. Study-level results and caveats: The quantity of clinical and demographic metadata differed by source and by participant and was supplied without curation.

Sample: PBMCs or T cells enriched from blood (not recorded which). This TCR was recovered from a woman under 40 who had recovered from COVID-19.

This receptor has the CDR3 CASSLRTGMNTEAFF. The sequenced DNA is TGTGCCAGCAGCTTGCGGACAGGGATGAACACTGAAGCTTTCTTT. The rearrangement joined TRBV7-9 to TRBJ1-1; 8 nucleotides in the junction match TRBD1. There are 15 amino acids in the CDR3, from cysteine to phenylalanine inclusive. Only the CDR3 region is kept as DNA, spanning 45 bases read in frame from base 1. CDR1 SEHNR and CDR2 FQNEAQ are derived from the germline V gene (reference sequence). From V the trimming removes 3 bases and from J it removes 0 bases, while the gene matches leave 3 bases of the junction unaccounted for.